This T cell receptor beta chain stems from a study of cytomegalovirus exposure and HLA in healthy donors. Overall study findings and caveats: A later analysis showed HLA-associated TCR beta chains outstripping equally common others in clonal expansion. As a later analysis showed, a missense DCLRE1C variant was linked to trimming of TCR beta V- and J-genes. Later findings reportedly placed an Asian-associated ancestry cluster below the approximately 670-donor mean for N-insertions. The study put 150 to 200 TCR beta chains on its list as cytomegalovirus-associated.

This CDR3 comprises 15 residues. Germline CDR1 and CDR2: MRHNA and SNTAGT. With 2 bases clipped from V and 3 bases from J, the junction kept 5 bases outside the gene matches. In the PCR, 60 Vbeta and 13 Jbeta primers were used. The repertoire was sequenced with immunoSEQ multiplex PCR; TCRdb's copy has only in-frame clones and lacks some. The repertoire has about 140,000 clones, 70% of them found once; the top ten carry 2% to 2.5%. Concerning this clone: Its antigen remains unidentified.

Sequencing was done on a sample of PBMCs. The sequence derives from a woman aged 55-70 years in good health and CMV-seropositive. The rearrangement links TRBV6-4 to TRBJ2-3, with 7 bases lining up with TRBD2. The CDR3 is CASSDGEGKTDTQYF. Written as DNA, the CDR3 is TGTGCCAGCAGTGACGGGGAGGGGAAAACAGATACGCAGTATTTT.